The 26 T cell receptor beta chains below were found in one sample sequenced in a study of T cell repertoires in cytomegalovirus infection. TCRdb re-analysed the reads in MiXCR, keeping a single row per CDR3 protein. The sample lists fewer than 300,000 distinct CDR3 sequences, about 25% occurring once. The sequenced sample was PBMCs. These receptors all come from a human donor in good health (CMV status not recorded). Some clones in this sample may be carry-over from other donors' samples.

This clonotype has more than one count but fewer than ten. The chain joins TRBV11-2 to TRBJ2-7, with D unclear. V lost 3 bases and J 8 bases, leaving 20 bases between the germline ends. The V gene's germline CDR1 is SGHAT and CDR2 FQNNGV. The length of the CDR3 is 15 residues. The CDR3 protein is CASSFEGASLGKQYF. The CDR3, as DNA: TGTGCCAGCAGCTTCGAAGGCGCCTCCCTGGGTAAGCAGTACTTC.

The chain combines TRBV20-1 with TRBJ1-2, with D possibly being TRBD1 (5 bases). Trimming left V 0 bases short and J 1 base short, with 12 bases between. The CDR3 has 15 residues. Germline V gene sequence: CDR1 DFQATT, CDR2 SNEGSKA (reference sequence). The DNA of the CDR3 is TGCAGTGCTAGAGATTCCAGGGCCCATAACTATGGCTACACCTTC. This gives the protein CSARDSRAHNYGYTF.

V gene TRBV12-3 or TRBV12-4 combines with J gene TRBJ1-6; 7 nucleotides agree with TRBD1. Losses at the gene ends were 5 bases for V and 9 bases for J; bases not matched to a gene: 7. The CDR3 sequence is 14 residues long. The CDR3 here is CASSLTGERSPLHF. The DNA for the CDR3 is TGTGCCAGCAGTCTAACAGGGGAGCGTTCACCCCTCCACTTT.

This clonotype has just a few counts. The chain combines TRBV19 with TRBJ1-6, with TRBD1 matching 8 bases. The CDR3 extends over 16 amino acids. CDR1 LNHDA and CDR2 SQIVND come from the germline V gene (reference sequence). The V segment lost 11 bases and the J segment 4 bases; nucleotides outside the gene matches: 13. The CDR3 spells CAQQGENFWYNSPLHF. CDR3 nucleotides: TGTGCCCAACAGGGGGAAAACTTCTGGTATAATTCACCCCTCCACTTT.

Comment on this clonotype: Germline is not matched at one junction end, which may reflect a read error. This chain connects TRBV28 to TRBJ2-5, with D perhaps matching TRBD1 (6 bases). Germline-derived CDR1 and CDR2 are MDHEN and SYDVKM. This CDR3 has 12 residues. The CDR3 bases are TGTGCCAGCAGAGCGCCCCAGGGGCCTAGGGGCTTC. As protein: CASRAPQGPRGF.

In its sample, this clonotype was seen many times. The chain joins TRBV12-3 or TRBV12-4 to TRBJ2-1; D is unclear. Between the trimmed V and J ends, which lost 2 bases and 5 bases, there was a span of 4 bases. This CDR3 has 12 amino acids. The chain's CDR3 is CASSLTHNEQFF. The DNA for the CDR3 is TGTGCCAGCAGTTTAACGCACAATGAGCAGTTCTTC.

This chain joins TRBV28 and TRBJ1-2; the D is unclear. The V gene's germline CDR1 is MDHEN and CDR2 SYDVKM. V gave up 2 bases and J gave up 7 bases, with 8 bases separating them. CDR3 length: 12 amino acids. The CDR3 region has the DNA TGTGCCAGCAGTTTAGATCTAGGTGGCTACACCTTC. Protein product: CASSLDLGGYTF.

This clonotype showed up just a few times. J is TRBJ1-5 and V is TRBV3-1; D call uncertain. The CDR3 contains 12 residues. The V end was cut by 1 base, the J end by 6 bases, with 4 bases between. Germline V gene lookup returns CDR1 LGHDT and CDR2 YNNKEL (reference sequence). The CDR3 DNA follows: TGTGCCAGCAGCCAAGTGGGTCAGCCCCAGCATTTT. Its protein is CASSQVGQPQHF.

The chain combines TRBV4-1 with TRBJ2-2; no firm D call. Trimming removed 1 base from V and 2 bases from J, with 14 bases in between. Germline V gene sequence: CDR1 MGHRA, CDR2 YSYEKL. The CDR3 has 17 residues. CDR3 residues: CASSQASDGSNTGELFF. DNA for the CDR3: TGCGCCAGCAGCCAAGCCTCGGACGGTTCAAACACCGGGGAGCTGTTTTTT.

The CDR3 coding sequence is TGTGCCAGCAGCGTAGGGGGGAAGGTAACAGATACGCAGTATTTT. Translating gives CASSVGGKVTDTQYF. The genes are TRBV9 and TRBJ2-3; the D call may be TRBD1 or TRBD2 (5 bases each). Germline V gene lookup returns CDR1 SGDLS and CDR2 YYNGEE. The CDR3 spans 15 residues. Trimming removed 0 bases from V and 3 bases from J, with 11 bases in between. Together with reference TRBV9 and TRBJ2-3, the CDR3 gives the full variable domain: DSGVTQTPKHLITATGQRVTLRCSPRSGDLSVYWYQQSLDQGLQFLIQYYNGEERAKGNILERFSAQQFPDLHSELNLSSLELGDSALYFCASSVGGKVTDTQYFGPGTRLTVL.

This clonotype was seen repeatedly, ten times or more. The chain has TRBV12-3 or TRBV12-4 and TRBJ1-5, with D maybe TRBD1 (5 bases). The V and J ends lost 5 bases and 5 bases respectively, with 16 bases between them. This CDR3 is built from 15 residues. CDR3 DNA sequence: TGTGCCAGCAGTCCCTCAGGGTTTCGGGATCAGCCCCAGCATTTT. This translates into CASSPSGFRDQPQHF.

V and J are TRBV5-5 and TRBJ2-3; 8 positions agree with TRBD1. After removal of 0 bases from V and 6 bases from J, the junction contained 3 bases not matched to a gene. The CDR3 consists of 14 residues. From germline, CDR1 is SGHKS and CDR2 YYEKEE (reference sequence). CDR3 protein: CASSLVSGGDTQYF. CDR3 sequence (DNA): TGTGCCAGCAGCTTGGTCTCAGGGGGCGATACGCAGTATTTT.

CDR3: CSARKGQGNTEAFF. The CDR3 region has the DNA TGCAGTGCTAGAAAAGGACAGGGGAACACTGAAGCTTTCTTT. The chain is built from TRBV20-1 and TRBJ1-1; 8 positions agree with TRBD1. Looked up from germline, CDR1 is DFQATT and CDR2 is SNEGSKA (reference sequence). The CDR3 has 14 residues. Trimming took 2 bases from V and 1 from J; bases not matched to a gene: 3.

This clonotype was detected a few times. The CDR3 here is CASSGQGVFWDGYTF. The CDR3 bases are TGTGCCAGCAGTGGACAGGGCGTTTTTTGGGATGGCTACACCTTC. This chain links TRBV28 with TRBJ1-2, with TRBD1 identical over 8 bases. The CDR3 length is 15 residues. Unmatched junction bases numbered 11, after V lost 5 bases and J lost 6 bases. The germline gives CDR1 MDHEN, CDR2 SYDVKM.

This clonotype was seen only a few times. The chain links TRBV18 to TRBJ2-1, with 13 nucleotides matching TRBD2. Germline CDR1 KGHSH, CDR2 LQKENI. The CDR3 spans 16 residues. The V and J ends lost 3 bases and 9 bases, in that order; junction bases with no gene match: 8. The DNA for the CDR3 is TGTGCCAGCTCACCCCTACTAGCGGGAGGGCCTAGTGAGCAGTTCTTC. It encodes CASSPLLAGGPSEQFF.

This chain links TRBV28 with TRBJ2-2, with D unclear. V was shortened by 3 bases and J by 5 bases, with 10 bases between the two germline ends. The length of the CDR3 is 14 residues. From germline, CDR1 is MDHEN and CDR2 SYDVKM. CDR3: CASSFVRSTGELFF. Here the CDR3 DNA reads TGTGCCAGCAGTTTCGTTAGGAGTACCGGGGAGCTGTTTTTT.

This clonotype was detected only a few times. This sequence joins TRBV6-1 and TRBJ1-6, with D perhaps matching TRBD1 (5 bases). The germline V gene has CDR1 MNHNS and CDR2 SASEGT. The CDR3 totals 13 residues. V lost 6 bases and J 9 bases, leaving 12 bases between the germline ends. CDR3 bases: TGTGCCAGCAGCTTCGGGACCCGTTCACCCCTCCACTTT. Translated: CASSFGTRSPLHF.

This rearrangement joins TRBV6-2 or TRBV6-3 to TRBJ2-1; D is unclear. Per the germline V gene, CDR1 is MNHEY and CDR2 is SVGEGT. This CDR3 has 16 residues. V was cut by 6 bases and J by 0 bases, with 15 bases left in between. DNA of the CDR3: TGTGCCAGCAGCCTTCTTCTCGGATCCTCCTACAATGAGCAGTTCTTC. It codes for CASSLLLGSSYNEQFF.

The V and J genes are TRBV5-8 and TRBJ2-5; the match to TRBD1 covers 7 bases. The germline CDR1 and CDR2 sequences are SGHTS and YDEGEE. The CDR3 sequence is 14 residues long. With V trimmed by 1 base and J by 5 bases, 5 bases remained unmatched. CDR3 sequence reads: CASSLTGVVETQYF. In DNA form, the CDR3 reads TGTGCCAGCAGCTTGACAGGGGTGGTGGAGACCCAGTACTTC.

Points on this clonotype: A clone one base away is much larger, so this may be a read error. Because it lacks the conserved phenylalanine or tryptophan at the end, this CDR3 is likely a read error. This chain joins TRBV7-2 and TRBJ1-6; D is undetermined. The CDR3 is 14 amino acids. Germline V gives CDR1 SGHTA, CDR2 FQGNSA. Trimming shortened V by 1 base and J by 7 bases, and 8 bases separated the two germline ends. CDR3 DNA sequence: TGTGCCAGCAGCTTAGACGGACCAAATTCACCCCTCCACCTT. Its protein is CASSLDGPNSPLHL.

This clonotype was counted at least ten times. The rearrangement joins TRBV6-5 to TRBJ1-2; D perhaps matches TRBD1 (5 bases). Per the germline V gene, CDR1 is MNHEY and CDR2 is SVGAGI. The CDR3 is 15 residues long. The germline V and J ends were trimmed by 4 bases and 4 bases, with 16 bases remaining between them. As DNA, the CDR3 is TGTGCCAGCAGTTCTCAGGGCGACGGGGTCTATGGCTACACCTTC. It translates to CASSSQGDGVYGYTF.

On this clonotype itself: At one end the junction does not follow the germline gene, possibly because of a read error. CDR3 nucleotides: TGTGCCAGCAGCTCCGATGTGGCCGCAGATACGCAGTATTTT. Amino acid sequence: CASSSDVAADTQYF. This chain joins TRBV5-3 and TRBJ2-3, with unresolved D. TRBV5-3 is noted as an ORF with a role that remains uncertain. The CDR3 runs to 14 residues.

The chain joins TRBV11-2 to TRBJ2-1; D gene uncertain. Trimming removed 3 bases from V and 10 bases from J, with 10 bases in between. Germline CDR1 is SGHAT and CDR2 is FQNNGV. The CDR3 is 12 residues long. CDR3 nucleotide sequence: TGTGCCAGCAGCTTTAACTCCCCGGAGCAGTTCTTC. Translated: CASSFNSPEQFF.

This clonotype occurred a few times. V gene TRBV6-1 combines with J gene TRBJ2-5, with D perhaps being TRBD1 or TRBD2 (6 bases each). The CDR3 sequence is 15 residues long. Germline CDR1 reads MNHNS; CDR2 reads SASEGT. The V gene lost 4 bases and the J gene lost 3 bases, with 15 bases spanning the gap. CDR3 in amino acids: CASSVWRRGEETQYF. For the CDR3, the DNA is TGTGCCAGCAGTGTGTGGCGGAGGGGGGAAGAGACCCAGTACTTC.

This clonotype has just a few counts. The rearrangement links TRBV2 to TRBJ1-3; D call uncertain. The V gene's germline CDR1 is SNHLY and CDR2 FYNNEI. The CDR3 is 14 amino acids. The germline V and J ends were trimmed by 1 base and 4 bases, with 8 bases remaining between them. CDR3 sequence: CASSEGTPGNTIYF. CDR3 nucleotides: TGTGCCAGCAGTGAAGGCACCCCCGGAAACACCATATATTTT.

This clonotype was counted at least ten times. This CDR3 is CASSFSWGSYNEQFF. CDR3 in DNA: TGTGCCAGCAGCTTTAGTTGGGGCTCCTACAATGAGCAGTTCTTC. The chain joins TRBV7-2 to TRBJ2-1; no reliable D call. V was trimmed by 3 bases and J by 0 bases, leaving 9 bases between them. The CDR3 is 15 residues long. From germline, CDR1 is SGHTA and CDR2 FQGNSA.